This TCR beta chain was identified in a study of blood T cell repertoires in COVID-19. A Seattle source enrolled patients during active infection and followed them longitudinally. Generated by immunoSEQ multiplex PCR, the TCRdb table keeps only in-frame clones and is missing some. This table has under 300,000 clones, about 88% appearing once. The CDR3 has 13 residues. The V gene's germline CDR1 is SGHTA and CDR2 FQGNSA. Trimming removed 1 base at V and 4 bases at J, with 5 bases between. The clonotype comes from a human donor with COVID-19, enrolled during active disease. The donor label of this sample is uncertain. The gene calls are TRBV7-2 and TRBJ1-5; no firm D call. Input material: peripheral blood. CDR3 loop: CASSLDWNQPQHF. The DNA for the CDR3 is TGTGCCAGCAGCTTAGACTGGAATCAGCCCCAGCATTTT.